This entry describes one T cell receptor (beta chain). What it recognizes is unknown. This specimen comes from a study of PD-1 blockade in classical Hodgkin lymphoma. Overall study findings and caveats: Baseline TCR diversity was reportedly lower in newly diagnosed patients than healthy donors.

Sequenced by immunoSEQ multiplex PCR; TCRdb stores in-frame clones only, minus some. The table lists tens of thousands of clones, more than 85% of them singletons, with roughly 2.6% in the top ten. Time point indicated: newly diagnosed, previously untreated cHL patient sample. Source material: peripheral blood mononuclear cells (PBMCs). This receptor was identified in a human donor with classical Hodgkin lymphoma.

The CDR3, as DNA: TGTGCTAGTGGTCCCCCGACTACGGCCGGGGCTTACAATGAGCAGTTCTTC. As protein: CASGPPTTAGAYNEQFF. This rearrangement joins TRBV12-5 to TRBJ2-1; tentatively, D is TRBD1 or TRBD2 (5 bases each). Trimming removed 5 bases from V and 4 bases from J, with 21 bases in between. This CDR3 has 17 residues. Germline V gives CDR1 LGHNT, CDR2 FRNRAP. Complete variable domain (other parts from reference TRBV12-5 and TRBJ2-1): DARVTQTPRHKVTEMGQEVTMRCQPILGHNTVFWYRQTMMQGLELLAYFRNRAPLDDSGMPKDRFSAEMPDATLATLKIQPSEPRDSAVYFCASGPPTTAGAYNEQFFGPGTRLTVL.